The subject of this entry is one T cell receptor beta chain. This clonotype was counted ten times or more. Its antigen has not been determined. Base qualities are not provided; no much larger clone lies one nucleotide away. Two rounds of multiplex PCR were performed to amplify the TCR beta CDR3 region from genomic DNA. The first PCR round used primers specific to each TRBV and TRBJ gene, with sequences filed in Chinese patent CN105087789A. Universal primers were used in the second PCR round. The Roche High Pure PCR Template Preparation Kit was used to extract genomic DNA from frozen PBMCs. The libraries underwent paired-end sequencing with 151 bp reads on an Illumina HiSeq 3000. As for the authors' bioinformatics: Raw reads lacking the multiplex PCR primer sequences were removed with CutAdapt. High-quality paired reads were merged into contigs with PEAR. By aligning each contig to reference sequences, MiXCR assigned the TRB V, D and J gene segments to that contig. To remove sequencing errors, CDR3 sequences were clustered according to base quality and sequence similarity. Diversity was measured as Shannon entropy normalized by the natural log of productive TCR sequence number. Clonality was computed as one minus the ratio of Shannon entropy to the natural log of the number of unique clonotypes. The Youden index of ROC curves was used to select progression-free survival cut-offs for repertoire metrics, and analyses were performed in R 3.5.3. TCRdb reran the public reads through fastp at Q25 and MiXCR, keeping productive beta chains. One record per CDR3 amino acid sequence lists the most common genes and DNA. For this entry, the V and J calls and clone size follow TCRdb and not the study's own pipeline. Counted in this sample were over 10,000 distinct CDR3 sequences; 40% to 55% of them appeared once. Jointly, the top ten make up about 30% of the sample.

No patient had a history of other malignancies or prior chemotherapy or radiotherapy, and all had node-negative disease on CT and PET/CT. At each of the two time points, approximately 6.2 milliliters of peripheral venous blood were collected into EDTA tubes. Ficoll-Paque Plus density-gradient centrifugation was used to isolate PBMCs. Samples were stored at -80°C immediately after collection until analysis. The germline V gene yields MNHNS for CDR1 and SASEGT for CDR2. Germline trimming: 6 bases from V, 8 bases from J; junction bases outside gene matches: 10. Including cysteine and phenylalanine, the CDR3 has 15 amino acids. Only CDR3 DNA remains: 45 bases, in frame from the first base. The data derive from a study of prognosis after radiotherapy for stage I lung cancer (dated by TCRdb to the early 2020s). With regard to the full study: Between early 2018 and January 2019, under 20 stage I NSCLC patients were enrolled in Nanjing, China. About 20% of the 19 patients developed distant metastases after SBRT, at a median of around seven months; the other 15 showed no significant progression. Image-guided IMRT or VMAT was used to deliver SBRT in 3 to 5 fractions at a biologically effective dose of at least 100 Gy. Of the enrolled patients, about 15 had newly diagnosed primary stage I lung tumors, while four or five had oligometastatic NSCLC following surgical resection of the primary tumor. SBRT was not combined with any concurrent therapy in any patient. The cohort included over 10 men and more than 5 women, with a median age of about 79 years and a range of about 53 to 85 years. Every patient was deemed medically inoperable, approximately 11 because of comorbidities and about seven because they refused surgery. A total of about 38 blood samples from around 20 patients were sequenced, with one sample obtained before and one obtained after SBRT for each patient. This study profiled peripheral blood TCR beta repertoires from stage I NSCLC patients before and after stereotactic body radiotherapy and linked the repertoires to distant failure. Some 11 patients had adenocarcinoma and seven had squamous cell carcinoma as the tumor histology. Study-wide conclusions, independent of this receptor: Post-SBRT Shannon entropy and its change from baseline were lower in patients who developed distant metastases; baseline Shannon entropy was not associated with metastases. None of the reported P values were adjusted for multiple comparisons. Tumor specificity of expanded TCR clones was not determined. After SBRT, the count of unique TCR clones dropped from a median of roughly 9,300 beforehand to about 7,000 afterward (Wilcoxon paired P=0.011). The study was limited by the small cohort and short follow-up, and independent validation of the study findings is required. TRBV and TRBJ usage frequencies reportedly varied with metastasis status, involving two V genes at baseline and roughly 9 V and two J genes after SBRT.

The specimen was PBMCs, collected before or after stereotactic body radiation therapy (not recorded which). The chain was built from TRBV6-1 and TRBJ2-5, with 12 junctional bases fitting TRBD2. This TCR was sampled from a donor aged 50 or older with non-small cell lung cancer. The CDR3 sequence is CASRPGLAGHVTQYF. The nucleotide sequence reads TGTGCCAGCAGACCCGGACTAGCGGGACATGTTACCCAGTACTTC.